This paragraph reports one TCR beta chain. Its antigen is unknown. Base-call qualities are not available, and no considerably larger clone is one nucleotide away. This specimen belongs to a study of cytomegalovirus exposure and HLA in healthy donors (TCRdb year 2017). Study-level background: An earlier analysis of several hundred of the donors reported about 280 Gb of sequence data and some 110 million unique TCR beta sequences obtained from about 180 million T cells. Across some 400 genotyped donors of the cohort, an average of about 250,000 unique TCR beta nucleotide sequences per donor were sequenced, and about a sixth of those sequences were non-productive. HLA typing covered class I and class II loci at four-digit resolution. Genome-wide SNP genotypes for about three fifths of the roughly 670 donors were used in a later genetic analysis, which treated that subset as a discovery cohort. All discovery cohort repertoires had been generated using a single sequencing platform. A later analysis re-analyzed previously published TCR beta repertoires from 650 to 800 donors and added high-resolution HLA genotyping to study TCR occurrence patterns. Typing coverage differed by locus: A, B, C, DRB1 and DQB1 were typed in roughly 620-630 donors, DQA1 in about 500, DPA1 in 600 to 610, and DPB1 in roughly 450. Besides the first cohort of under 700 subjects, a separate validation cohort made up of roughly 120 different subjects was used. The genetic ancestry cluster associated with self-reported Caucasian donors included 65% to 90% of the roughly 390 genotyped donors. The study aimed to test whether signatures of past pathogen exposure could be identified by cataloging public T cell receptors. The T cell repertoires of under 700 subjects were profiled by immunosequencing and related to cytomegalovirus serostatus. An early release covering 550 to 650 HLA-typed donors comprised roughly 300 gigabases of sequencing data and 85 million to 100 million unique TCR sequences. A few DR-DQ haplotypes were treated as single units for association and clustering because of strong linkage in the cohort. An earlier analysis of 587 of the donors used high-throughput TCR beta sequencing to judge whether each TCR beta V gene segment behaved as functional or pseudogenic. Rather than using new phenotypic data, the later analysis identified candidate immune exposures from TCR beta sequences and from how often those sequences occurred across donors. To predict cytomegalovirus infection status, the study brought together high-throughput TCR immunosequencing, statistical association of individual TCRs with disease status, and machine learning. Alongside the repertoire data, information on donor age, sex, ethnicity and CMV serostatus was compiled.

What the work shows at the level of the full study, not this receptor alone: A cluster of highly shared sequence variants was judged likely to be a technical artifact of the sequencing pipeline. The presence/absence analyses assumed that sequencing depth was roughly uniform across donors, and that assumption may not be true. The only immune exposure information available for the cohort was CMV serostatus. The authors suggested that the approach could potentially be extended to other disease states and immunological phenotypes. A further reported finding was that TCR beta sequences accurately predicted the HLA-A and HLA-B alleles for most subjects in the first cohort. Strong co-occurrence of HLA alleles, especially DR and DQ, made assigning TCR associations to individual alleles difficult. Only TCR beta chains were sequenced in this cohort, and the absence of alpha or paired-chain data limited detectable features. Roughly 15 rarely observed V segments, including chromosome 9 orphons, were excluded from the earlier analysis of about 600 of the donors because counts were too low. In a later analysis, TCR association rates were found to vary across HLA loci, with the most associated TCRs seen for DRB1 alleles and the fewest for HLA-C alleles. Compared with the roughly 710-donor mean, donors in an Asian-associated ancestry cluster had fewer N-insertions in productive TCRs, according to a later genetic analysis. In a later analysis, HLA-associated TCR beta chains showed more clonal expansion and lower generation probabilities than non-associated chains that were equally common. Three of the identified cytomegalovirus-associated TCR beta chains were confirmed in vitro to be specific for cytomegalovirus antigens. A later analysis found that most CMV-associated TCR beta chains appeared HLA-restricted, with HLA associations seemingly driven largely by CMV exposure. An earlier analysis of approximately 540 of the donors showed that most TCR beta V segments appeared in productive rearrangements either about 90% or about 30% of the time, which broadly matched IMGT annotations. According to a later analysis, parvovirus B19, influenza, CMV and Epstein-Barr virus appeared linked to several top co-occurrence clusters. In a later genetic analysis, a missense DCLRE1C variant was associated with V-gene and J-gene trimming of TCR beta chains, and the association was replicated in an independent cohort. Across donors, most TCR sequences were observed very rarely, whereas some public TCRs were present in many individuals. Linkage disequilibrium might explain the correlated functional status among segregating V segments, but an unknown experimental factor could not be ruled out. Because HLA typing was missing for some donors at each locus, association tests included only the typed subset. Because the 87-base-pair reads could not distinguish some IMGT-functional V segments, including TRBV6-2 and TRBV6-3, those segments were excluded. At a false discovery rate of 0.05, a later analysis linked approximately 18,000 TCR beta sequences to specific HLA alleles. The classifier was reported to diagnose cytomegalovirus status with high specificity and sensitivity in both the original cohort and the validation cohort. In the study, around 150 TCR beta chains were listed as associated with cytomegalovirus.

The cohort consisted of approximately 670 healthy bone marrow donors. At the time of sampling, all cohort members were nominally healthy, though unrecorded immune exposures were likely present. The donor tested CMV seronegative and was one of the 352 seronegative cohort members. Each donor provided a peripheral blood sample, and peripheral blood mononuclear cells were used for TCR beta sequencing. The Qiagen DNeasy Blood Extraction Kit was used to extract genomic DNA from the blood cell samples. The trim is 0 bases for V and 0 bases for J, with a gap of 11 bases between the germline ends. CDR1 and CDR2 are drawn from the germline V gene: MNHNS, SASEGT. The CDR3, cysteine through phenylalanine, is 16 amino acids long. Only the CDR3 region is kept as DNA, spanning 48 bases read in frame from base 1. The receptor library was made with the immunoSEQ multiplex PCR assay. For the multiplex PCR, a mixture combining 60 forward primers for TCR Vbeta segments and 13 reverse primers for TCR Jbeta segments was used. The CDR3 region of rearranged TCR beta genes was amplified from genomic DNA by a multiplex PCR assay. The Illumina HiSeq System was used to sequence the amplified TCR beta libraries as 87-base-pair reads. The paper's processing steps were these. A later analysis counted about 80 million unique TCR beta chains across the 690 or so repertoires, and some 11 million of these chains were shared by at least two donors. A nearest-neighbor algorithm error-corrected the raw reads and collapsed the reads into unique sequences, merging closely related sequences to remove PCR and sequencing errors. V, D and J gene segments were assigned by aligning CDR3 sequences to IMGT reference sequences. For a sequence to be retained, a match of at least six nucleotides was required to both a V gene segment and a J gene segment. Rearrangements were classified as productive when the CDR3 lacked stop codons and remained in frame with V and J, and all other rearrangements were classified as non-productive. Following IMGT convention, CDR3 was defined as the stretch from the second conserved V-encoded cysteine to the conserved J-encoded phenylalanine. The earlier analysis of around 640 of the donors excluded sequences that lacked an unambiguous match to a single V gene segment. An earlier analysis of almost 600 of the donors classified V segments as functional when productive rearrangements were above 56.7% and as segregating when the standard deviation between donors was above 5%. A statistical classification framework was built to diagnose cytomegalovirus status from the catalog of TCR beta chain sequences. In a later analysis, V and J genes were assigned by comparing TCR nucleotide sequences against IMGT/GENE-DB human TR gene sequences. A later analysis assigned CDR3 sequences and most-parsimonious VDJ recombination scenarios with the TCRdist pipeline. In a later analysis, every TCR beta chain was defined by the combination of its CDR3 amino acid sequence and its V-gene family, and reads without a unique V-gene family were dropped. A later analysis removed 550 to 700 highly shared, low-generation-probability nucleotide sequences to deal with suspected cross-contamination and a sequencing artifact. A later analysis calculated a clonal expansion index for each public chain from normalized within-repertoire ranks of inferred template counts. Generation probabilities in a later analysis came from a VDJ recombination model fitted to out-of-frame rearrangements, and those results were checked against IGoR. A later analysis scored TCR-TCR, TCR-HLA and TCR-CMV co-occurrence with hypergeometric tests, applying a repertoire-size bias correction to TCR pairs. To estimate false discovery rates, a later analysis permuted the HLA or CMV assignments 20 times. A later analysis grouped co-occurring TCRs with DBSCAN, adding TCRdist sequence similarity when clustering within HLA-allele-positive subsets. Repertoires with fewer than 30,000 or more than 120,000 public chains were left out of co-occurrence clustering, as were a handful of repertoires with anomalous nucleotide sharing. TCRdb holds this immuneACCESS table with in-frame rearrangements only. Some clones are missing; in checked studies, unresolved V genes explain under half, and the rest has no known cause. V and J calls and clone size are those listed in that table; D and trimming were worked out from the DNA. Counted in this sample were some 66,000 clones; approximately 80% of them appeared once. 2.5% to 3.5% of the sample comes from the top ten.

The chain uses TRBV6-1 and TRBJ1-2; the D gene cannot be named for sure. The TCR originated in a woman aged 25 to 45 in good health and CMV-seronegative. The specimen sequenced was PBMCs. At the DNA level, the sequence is TGTGCCAGCAGTGAAGCGATGACACGTGCTAACTATGGCTACACCTTC. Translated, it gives CASSEAMTRANYGYTF.